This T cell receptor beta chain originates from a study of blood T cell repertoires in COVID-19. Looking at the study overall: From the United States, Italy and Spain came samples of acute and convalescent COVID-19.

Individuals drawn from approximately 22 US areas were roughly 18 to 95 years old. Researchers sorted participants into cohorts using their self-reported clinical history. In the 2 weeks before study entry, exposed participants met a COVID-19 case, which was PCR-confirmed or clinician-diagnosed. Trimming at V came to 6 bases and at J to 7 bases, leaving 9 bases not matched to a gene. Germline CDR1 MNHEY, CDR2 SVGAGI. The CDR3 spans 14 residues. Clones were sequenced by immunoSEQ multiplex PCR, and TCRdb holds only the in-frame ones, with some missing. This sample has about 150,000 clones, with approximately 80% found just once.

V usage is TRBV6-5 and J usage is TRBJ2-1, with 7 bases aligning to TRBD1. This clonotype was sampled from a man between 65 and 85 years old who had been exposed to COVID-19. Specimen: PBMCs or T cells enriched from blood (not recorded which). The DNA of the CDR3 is TGTGCCAGCAGCCCGTCGACAGGGCGGAATGAGCAGTTCTTC. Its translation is CASSPSTGRNEQFF.